The 11 T cell receptor beta chains listed next were all sequenced from one sample in a study of vaccination effects on CD4 cells after COVID-19. The antigens for these receptors are not known. Sequencing in the ViraFEST assay came after antigen-specific CD4+ T cells had been expanded with viral peptide pools, which were used to stimulate PBMC. Following 10 days of culture, CD4+ T cells were isolated. The participants, recipients of two vaccine doses, got either BNT162b2 or mRNA-1273. Profiling relied on immunoSEQ multiplex PCR, and the TCRdb table lists in-frame clones only, not all of them. The table includes about 59,000 clones, 60% to 80% detected once. The sample here was CD4+ T cells from PBMCs cultured with HCoV-OC43 spike peptides, taken after COVID-19 vaccination. Subset here: HCoV-OC43 spike overlapping peptide pool stimulation. All receptors derive from a human donor who received a COVID-19 vaccine.

The rearrangement links TRBV3-1 (or the pseudogene TRBV3-2) to TRBJ2-5; 8 bases fit TRBD2. V trimming: 1 base; J trimming: 5 bases; junction bases outside the gene matches: 6. Germline V gives CDR1 LGHDT, CDR2 YNNKEL (reference sequence). The length of the CDR3 is 15 residues. The CDR3 spells CASSQGAGGLETQYF. CDR3 DNA sequence: TGTGCCAGCAGCCAAGGGGCGGGGGGCTTGGAGACCCAGTACTTC.

The chain carries TRBV6-4 and TRBJ2-3, with a tentative D call TRBD1 (6 bases). The CDR3 consists of 15 residues. V lost 4 bases, J lost 0 bases, and 11 bases lay in between. The germline CDR1 and CDR2 sequences are MRHNA and SNTAGT. The CDR3 sequence: CASSVTGTSTDTQYF. CDR3 coding DNA: TGTGCCAGCAGTGTGACAGGAACTAGCACAGATACGCAGTATTTT.

V gene TRBV11-1 combines with J gene TRBJ2-3; tentatively, D is TRBD2 (7 bases). With 3 bases removed from V and 9 bases from J, the gap between germline ends came to 13 bases. The germline CDR1 and CDR2 sequences are SGHAT and FQDESV (reference sequence). CDR3 length: 13 residues. The CDR3 DNA reads TGTGCCAGCAGCTTCGAAGGGGGACTAACGCAGTATTTT. The encoded protein is CASSFEGGLTQYF.

The J gene is TRBJ2-2, the V gene TRBV2; D may correspond to TRBD1 or TRBD2 (5 bases each). Trimming took off 1 base at V and 8 bases at J, with 14 bases between the two ends. This CDR3 contains 15 residues. Germline CDR1 reads SNHLY; CDR2 reads FYNNEI. The CDR3 reads CASSEGGRGPGELFF. The DNA for the CDR3 is TGTGCCAGCAGTGAAGGAGGCCGGGGCCCTGGGGAGCTGTTTTTT.

The chain employs TRBV4-2 and TRBJ1-2; a possible D gene is TRBD1 (5 bases). The germline V gene encodes CDR1 LGHNA and CDR2 YNFKEQ. Trimming left V 0 bases short and J 5 bases short, with 13 bases between. The CDR3 loop spans 15 amino acids. CDR3 sequence: CASSQDIGTGYGYTF. DNA for the CDR3: TGTGCCAGCAGCCAAGATATTGGGACGGGATATGGCTACACCTTC.

The rearrangement links TRBV6-5 to TRBJ1-1; D might be TRBD1 (5 bases). Trimming pared 0 bases from V and 9 bases from J, leaving 17 bases between. There are 15 residues in the CDR3. Per the germline V gene, CDR1 is MNHEY and CDR2 is SVGAGI. CDR3: CASSYSSRDRPQAFF. CDR3 DNA: TGTGCCAGCAGTTACTCGAGCAGGGACCGACCTCAAGCTTTCTTT.

A few counts support this clone. This chain joins TRBV2 and TRBJ2-3, with a possible D match to TRBD1 (6 bases). Germline V gene lookup returns CDR1 SNHLY and CDR2 FYNNEI. CDR3 length: 14 amino acids. Trimming left V 6 bases short and J 1 base short, with 11 bases between. The CDR3 region is CASRENRGTDTQYF. The DNA for the CDR3 is TGTGCCAGCAGGGAAAACAGGGGCACAGATACGCAGTATTTT. Looking up the rest from reference TRBV2 and TRBJ2-3 gives the full variable domain: EPEVTQTPSHQVTQMGQEVILRCVPISNHLYFYWYRQILGQKVEFLVSFYNNEISEKSEIFDDQFSVERPDGSNFTLKIRSTKLEDSAMYFCASRENRGTDTQYFGPGTRLTVL.

The rearrangement uses TRBV3-1 (or the pseudogene TRBV3-2) and TRBJ2-7; D is uncertain. CDR1 is LGHDT, CDR2 YNNKEL, per germline (reference sequence). Trimming shortened V by 4 bases and J by 3 bases, and 10 bases separated the two germline ends. CDR3 size: 13 residues. CDR3 residues: CASSPSTGYEQYV. In nucleotides, the CDR3 is TGTGCCAGCAGCCCTTCTACGGGCTACGAGCAGTACGTC.

The V and J genes are TRBV19 and TRBJ1-1; D not certain. V shed 6 bases and J shed 1 base, with 15 bases lying between them. The V gene's germline CDR1 is LNHDA and CDR2 SQIVND (reference sequence). The CDR3 loop spans 15 amino acids. The CDR3 spells CASRYSPRSNTEAFF. Written as DNA, the CDR3 is TGTGCCAGTAGATACTCCCCCCGGTCGAACACTGAAGCTTTCTTT.

The chain joins TRBV21-1 to TRBJ1-5. TRBV21-1 is noted as a pseudogene. The CDR3 runs to 11 residues. The CDR3 spells CASSSPRLQHF. CDR3 sequence (DNA): TGTGCCAGCAGCAGCCCTCGTCTCCAGCATTTT.

The chain has TRBV5-1 and TRBJ1-3; D is uncertain. Germline lookup yields CDR1 SGHRS and CDR2 YFSETQ. The CDR3 length is 17 residues. V was shortened by 0 bases and J by 0 bases, with 13 bases between the two germline ends. CDR3 nucleotide sequence: TGCGCCAGCAGCTTGGCTGGGAAGTCCATCTCTGGAAACACCATATATTTT. This codes for CASSLAGKSISGNTIYF. Based on the CDR3 plus reference TRBV5-1 and TRBJ1-3, the full variable domain is KAGVTQTPRYLIKTRGQQVTLSCSPISGHRSVSWYQQTPGQGLQFLFEYFSETQRNKGNFPGRFSGRQFSNSRSEMNVSTLELGDSALYLCASSLAGKSISGNTIYFGEGSWLTVV.